This T cell receptor beta chain was identified during a study of cytomegalovirus exposure and HLA in healthy donors. Germline V gene data show CDR1 as ENHRY and CDR2 as SYGVKD. V shed 0 bases and J shed 9 bases, with 12 bases lying between them. The CDR3 is 14 residues long. It was with 60 Vbeta and 13 Jbeta primers that the PCR ran. Assay: immunoSEQ multiplex PCR; the TCRdb copy retains only in-frame clones and omits some. This table has roughly 180,000 clones, 70% to 85% appearing once. The J gene is TRBJ1-5, the V gene TRBV10-3; no firm D call. The specimen was PBMCs. The sequence derives from a man aged 18 to 29 in good health and CMV-seronegative. The CDR3 DNA reads as TGTGCCATCAGTGAGTCGAGTTACCGTCGGCCCCAGCATTTT. It translates to CAISESSYRRPQHF.